The 21 T cell receptor beta chains below come from one sample, sequenced in a study of immune heterogeneity within non-small cell lung tumors. Multiplex PCR employing 32 V and 13 J primers generated amplicons of the TCR beta CDR3. TCRdb redid the calling of the multiplex PCR reads with MiXCR, one entry per CDR3 protein. The sample comprises 10,000 to 15,000 distinct CDR3 sequences, about 23% of which are singletons, and around 15% rests with the top ten. Bulk tumor genomic DNA, 450 to 600 ng per sample, was the template. During surgery, several far-apart biopsies were obtained from every primary tumor. Curative surgery was performed on patients who had untreated, newly diagnosed non-small cell lung cancer. Sequencing was performed on lung tumor tissue. The origin of the receptors is a man aged 45-65 years with non-small cell lung cancer.

By its share, this clonotype is medium-sized (0.01 to 0.1%). The rearrangement joins TRBV20-1 to TRBJ2-7; 7 bases fit TRBD1. The CDR3 totals 14 residues. Germline lookup yields CDR1 DFQATT and CDR2 SNEGSKA (reference sequence). V was clipped by 2 bases and J by 3 bases; unmatched bases: 7. The DNA for the CDR3 is TGCAGTGCTAGATTGCTACAGGGGTACTACGAGCAGTACTTC. It translates to CSARLLQGYYEQYF.

Notes on this clonotype: A single base separates this from a much larger clone, so it may be a read error. The V call is TRBV28, the J call TRBJ1-1, with D perhaps TRBD1 (6 bases). The CDR3 has 15 amino acids. Germline lookup yields CDR1 MDHEN and CDR2 SYDVKM. The CDR3 DNA is TGTGCCAACAGTGGCTATGGGGGCGGGGGCACTGAAGCTTTCTTT. Amino acids: CANSGYGGGGTEAFF.

The V and J genes are TRBV5-4 and TRBJ2-1; no firm D call. V shed 3 bases and J shed 6 bases, with 10 bases lying between them. Germline V gives CDR1 SGHNT, CDR2 YYREEE (reference sequence). This CDR3 is built from 13 residues. The CDR3 sequence is CASSSKSSNEQFF. The CDR3 nucleotides are TGTGCCAGCAGCTCGAAAAGTAGCAATGAGCAGTTCTTC.

This clonotype was observed many times. This sequence joins TRBV9 and TRBJ1-3; D is undetermined. V lost 4 bases and J 4 bases, leaving 6 bases between the germline ends. This CDR3 is 12 amino acids long. Germline V gives CDR1 SGDLS, CDR2 YYNGEE. The chain's CDR3 is CASSLPGNTIYF. The CDR3 DNA follows: TGTGCCAGCAGCCTCCCCGGAAACACCATATATTTT.

Within the sample, this clonotype is medium-sized. This chain joins TRBV19 and TRBJ2-1; 11 nucleotides align to TRBD2. Germline V gives CDR1 LNHDA, CDR2 SQIVND (reference sequence). The length of the CDR3 is 16 residues. J gave up 9 bases and V 6 bases, and 13 bases lay outside the gene matches. CDR3 sequence reads: CASREIAGGDSGEQFF. DNA for the CDR3: TGTGCCAGTAGGGAGATAGCGGGGGGGGATTCCGGTGAGCAGTTCTTC.

This clonotype occurred many times. V usage is TRBV20-1 and J usage is TRBJ1-6; weak D call: TRBD1 (5 bases). The CDR3 is 19 residues long. Germline V lookup: CDR1 DFQATT, CDR2 SNEGSKA (reference sequence). Trimming took off 5 bases at V and 0 bases at J, with 23 bases between the two ends. The CDR3 protein is CSAEIGHLTGSSYNSPLHF. CDR3 bases: TGCAGTGCTGAAATCGGACACCTCACGGGAAGCTCCTATAATTCACCCCTCCACTTT.

This clonotype is medium-sized by share. The gene calls are TRBV5-1 and TRBJ2-7; no firm D call. V lost 0 bases to trimming and J lost 3 bases, with 19 bases between them. CDR3 length equals 17 residues. The germline V gene has CDR1 SGHRS and CDR2 YFSETQ. Written as DNA, the CDR3 is TGCGCCAGCAGCTTGGCCTTGGACCCGTTCGGCCTCTACGAGCAGTACTTC. Translating it yields CASSLALDPFGLYEQYF.

This clonotype is medium-sized (0.01 to 0.1%) in the sample. The rearrangement uses TRBV28 and TRBJ1-3; D is unresolved. The germline CDR1 and CDR2 sequences are MDHEN and SYDVKM. The CDR3 totals 14 residues. Trimming took off 7 bases at V and 5 bases at J, with 15 bases between the two ends. The CDR3: CASKEGAGRNTIYF. In DNA form, the CDR3 reads TGTGCCAGCAAGGAGGGCGCAGGACGAAACACCATATATTTT.

The sample holds many counts of this clonotype. The chain uses TRBV19 and TRBJ1-3; no clear D. Germline V gene sequence: CDR1 LNHDA, CDR2 SQIVND (reference sequence). V was trimmed by 10 bases and J by 2 bases, leaving 9 bases between them. The CDR3 runs 12 residues. CDR3 nucleotide sequence: TGTGCCATAAGAGGAACTGGAAACACCATATATTTT. As protein: CAIRGTGNTIYF.

This clonotype was detected many times. The rearrangement joins TRBV20-1 to TRBJ1-2; 8 bases match TRBD1. CDR3 size: 12 residues. Unmatched junction bases numbered 3, after V lost 5 bases and J lost 4 bases. The V gene's germline CDR1 is DFQATT and CDR2 SNEGSKA (reference sequence). The CDR3 reads CSARTGSYGYTF. For the CDR3, the DNA is TGCAGTGCTCGGACAGGGTCCTATGGCTACACCTTC.

As concerns this clonotype: A clone one base away is much larger, so this may be a read error. The rearrangement links TRBV6-2 or TRBV6-3 to TRBJ2-7; a weak D match, TRBD1 (6 bases). The CDR3 spans 12 residues. CDR1 and CDR2 (germline): MNHEY, SVGEGT. CDR3 in amino acids: CDSRPTGYEQYF. CDR3 DNA sequence: TGTGACAGCCGACCTACAGGGTACGAGCAGTACTTC.

Many counts were recorded for this clonotype. This chain links TRBV30 with TRBJ1-5, with TRBD1 as a possible D gene (5 bases). Trimming took 5 bases from V and 4 from J, leaving 12 bases between them. Germline assignment: CDR1 GTSNPN and CDR2 SVGIG (reference sequence). This CDR3 has 13 amino acids. This CDR3 reads CAWATGGNQPQHF. The CDR3 nucleotides read TGTGCCTGGGCGACGGGGGGGAATCAGCCCCAGCATTTT.

To note about this clonotype: This may be a read error: a much more frequent sequence differs by one nucleotide. The chain carries TRBV29-1 and TRBJ2-2; no clear D gene. This CDR3 region has 14 residues. Trimming stripped 6 bases from V and 7 bases from J, with 18 bases between. Germline loops: CDR1 SQVTM, CDR2 ANQGSEA. The CDR3 DNA sequence: TGCAGCGTCGGGCTCATGGTAGACAACGGGGAGCTGTTTTTT. Its translation is CSVGLMVDNGELFF.

The DNA of the CDR3 is TGCGCCAGCAAGACAAGGGAGGGGGAGACCCAGTACTTC. Amino acids: CASKTREGETQYF. This chain uses TRBV5-1 with TRBJ2-5; 7 bases are shared with TRBD2. Trimming at V came to 6 bases and at J to 5 bases, leaving 7 bases not matched to a gene. Germline V gene data show CDR1 as SGHRS and CDR2 as YFSETQ. There are 13 residues in the CDR3.

In this sample, this clonotype turned up a few times. The genes are TRBV7-9 and TRBJ2-1; TRBD2 agrees at 15 bases. The CDR3 runs to 14 residues. Germline CDR1 and CDR2: SEHNR and FQNEAQ (reference sequence). The V and J ends lost 5 bases and 10 bases, in that order; junction bases with no gene match: 3. The CDR3 reads CASSLGTSGGEQFF. CDR3 DNA sequence: TGTGCCAGCAGCCTGGGGACTAGCGGGGGGGAGCAGTTCTTC.

In regard to this clonotype: This may be a read error: a much more frequent sequence differs by one nucleotide. J is TRBJ1-6 and V is TRBV7-9; D is ambiguous. CDR3 length: 15 residues. Germline CDR1 is SEHNR and CDR2 is FQNEAQ (reference sequence). CDR3 bases: TGTGCCAGCAGCTCCTCCAACCTGGGGAATTCACCCATCCACTTT. This sequence encodes CASSSSNLGNSPIHF. The entire variable domain, with the rest obtained from reference TRBV7-9 and TRBJ1-6, is as follows: DTGVSQNPRHKITKRGQNVTFRCDPISEHNRLYWYRQTLGQGPEFLTYFQNEAQLEKSRLLSDRFSAERPKGSFSTLEIQRTEQGDSAMYLCASSSSNLGNSPIHFGNGTRLTVT.

A word on this clonotype: It may be a read error: a sequence one base away is much more abundant. The chain links TRBV18 to TRBJ1-1; D is uncertain. Trimming cost V 0 bases and J 12 bases, with 17 bases left between them. The CDR3 length is 14 residues. From germline, CDR1 is KGHSH and CDR2 LQKENI. The CDR3 here is CASSPPAPGGITFF. The CDR3 region has the DNA TGTGCCAGCTCACCACCGGCACCTGGAGGGATAACTTTCTTT.

On this clonotype: A much larger clone sits a single nucleotide away, making a read error possible. The chain uses TRBV28 and TRBJ2-3; D unresolved. Germline lookup yields CDR1 MDHEN and CDR2 SYDVKM. The CDR3 loop spans 12 amino acids. The CDR3 DNA follows: TGTACCAGCAGTCCCCCTGCGGATACGCAGTATTTT. Its protein product is CTSSPPADTQYF.

The table lists this clonotype with a few counts. One base away lies a much larger clone, so this may be a sequencing read error. The rearrangement uses TRBV9 and TRBJ2-7; D gene ambiguous. Germline CDR1 SGDLS, CDR2 YYNGEE. This CDR3 is built from 13 residues. The CDR3 DNA reads TGTACCAGCAGCGCAGGAGACGTTTACGAGCAGTACTTC. Translated: CTSSAGDVYEQYF.

J is TRBJ2-3 and V is TRBV5-4; the match to TRBD2 covers 14 bases. This CDR3 is 16 amino acids long. Germline loops: CDR1 SGHNT, CDR2 YYREEE (reference sequence). The J segment lost 4 bases and the V segment lost 6 bases, leaving 7 bases of the junction unmatched. The CDR3 loop is CASTFPGLAGADTQYF. The CDR3 DNA reads TGTGCCAGCACCTTTCCGGGACTAGCGGGGGCAGATACGCAGTATTTT. The full variable domain, with the rest looked up from reference TRBV5-4 and TRBJ2-3, is ETGVTQSPTHLIKTRGQQVTLRCSSQSGHNTVSWYQQALGQGPQFIFQYYREEENGRGNFPPRFSGLQFPNYSSELNVNALELDDSALYLCASTFPGLAGADTQYFGPGTRLTVL.

The sample holds many counts of this clonotype. The rearrangement uses TRBV18 and TRBJ2-7; maybe TRBD1 (5 bases). Trimming cost V 2 bases and J 4 bases, with 15 bases left between them. The CDR3 loop spans 15 amino acids. Germline V gene data show CDR1 as KGHSH and CDR2 as LQKENI. CDR3 nucleotides: TGTGCCAGCTCACCAAGGGGTCAGGTTGGGTACGAGCAGTACTTC. Translation gives CASSPRGQVGYEQYF.